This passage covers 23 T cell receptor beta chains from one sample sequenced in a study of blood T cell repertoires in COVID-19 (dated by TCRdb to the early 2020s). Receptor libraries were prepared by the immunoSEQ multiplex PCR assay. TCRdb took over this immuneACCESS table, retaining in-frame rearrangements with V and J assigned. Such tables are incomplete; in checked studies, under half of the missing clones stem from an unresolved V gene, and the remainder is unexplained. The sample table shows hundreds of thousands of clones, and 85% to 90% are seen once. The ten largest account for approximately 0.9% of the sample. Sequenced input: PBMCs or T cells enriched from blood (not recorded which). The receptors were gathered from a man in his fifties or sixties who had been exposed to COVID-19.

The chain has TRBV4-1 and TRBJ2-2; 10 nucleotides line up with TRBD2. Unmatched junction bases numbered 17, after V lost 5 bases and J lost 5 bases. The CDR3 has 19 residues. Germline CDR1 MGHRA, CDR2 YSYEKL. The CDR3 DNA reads TGCGCCAGCAGCTCGCGTCGGACTAGCGGCTCTAAGGGGACCGGGGAGCTGTTTTTT. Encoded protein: CASSSRRTSGSKGTGELFF.

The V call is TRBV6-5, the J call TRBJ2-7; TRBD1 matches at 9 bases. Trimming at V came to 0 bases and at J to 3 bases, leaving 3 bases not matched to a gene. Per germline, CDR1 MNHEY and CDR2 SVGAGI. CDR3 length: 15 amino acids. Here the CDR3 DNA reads TGTGCCAGCAGTTACTCGCGACAGGGGGGCTACGAGCAGTACTTC. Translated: CASSYSRQGGYEQYF.

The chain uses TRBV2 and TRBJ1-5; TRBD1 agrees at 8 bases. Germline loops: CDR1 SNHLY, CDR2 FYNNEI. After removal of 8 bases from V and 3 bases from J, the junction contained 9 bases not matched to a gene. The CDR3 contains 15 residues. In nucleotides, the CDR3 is TGTGCCAGCGTGGCAGGGGGCGCGTTCAATCAGCCCCAGCATTTT. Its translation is CASVAGGAFNQPQHF.

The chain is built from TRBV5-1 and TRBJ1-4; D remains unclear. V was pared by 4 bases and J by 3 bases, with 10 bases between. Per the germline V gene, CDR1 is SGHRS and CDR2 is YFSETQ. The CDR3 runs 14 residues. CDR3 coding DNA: TGCGCCAGCAGCAGCGATTCGTCTAATGAAAAACTGTTTTTT. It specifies CASSSDSSNEKLFF.

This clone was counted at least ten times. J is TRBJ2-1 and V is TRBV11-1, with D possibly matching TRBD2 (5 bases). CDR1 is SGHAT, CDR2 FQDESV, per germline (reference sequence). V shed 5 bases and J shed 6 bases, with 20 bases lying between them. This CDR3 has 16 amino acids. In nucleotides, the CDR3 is TGTGCCAGCAGCCCCAGGTTTGGCGCGGGCTTCAATGAGCAGTTCTTC. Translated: CASSPRFGAGFNEQFF.

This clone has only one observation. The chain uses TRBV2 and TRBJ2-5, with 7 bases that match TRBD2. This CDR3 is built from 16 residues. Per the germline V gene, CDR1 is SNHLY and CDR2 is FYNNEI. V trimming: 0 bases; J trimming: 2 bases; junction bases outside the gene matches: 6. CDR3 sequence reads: CASSEASVAGQETQYF. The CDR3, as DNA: TGTGCCAGCAGTGAAGCGAGTGTAGCGGGTCAAGAGACCCAGTACTTC. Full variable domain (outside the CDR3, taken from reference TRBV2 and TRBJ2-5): EPEVTQTPSHQVTQMGQEVILRCVPISNHLYFYWYRQILGQKVEFLVSFYNNEISEKSEIFDDQFSVERPDGSNFTLKIRSTKLEDSAMYFCASSEASVAGQETQYFGPGTRLLVL.

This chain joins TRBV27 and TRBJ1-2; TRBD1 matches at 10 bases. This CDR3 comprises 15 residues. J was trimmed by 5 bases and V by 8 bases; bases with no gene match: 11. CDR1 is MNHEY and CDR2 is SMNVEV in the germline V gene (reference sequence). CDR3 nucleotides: TGTGCCAGCCTACCATCACGGACAGGGGGTTATGGCTACACCTTC. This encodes CASLPSRTGGYGYTF.

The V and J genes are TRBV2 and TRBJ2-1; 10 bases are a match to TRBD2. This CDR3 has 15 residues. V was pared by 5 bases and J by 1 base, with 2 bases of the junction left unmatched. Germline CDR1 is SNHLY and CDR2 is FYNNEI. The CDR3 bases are TGTGCCAGCAGTCTACTAGCGGGGTCCTACAATGAGCAGTTCTTC. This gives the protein CASSLLAGSYNEQFF.

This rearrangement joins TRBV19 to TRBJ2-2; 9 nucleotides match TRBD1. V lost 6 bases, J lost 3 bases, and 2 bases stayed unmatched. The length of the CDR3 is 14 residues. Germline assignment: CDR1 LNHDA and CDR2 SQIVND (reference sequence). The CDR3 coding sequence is TGTGCCAGTAGGTGGACAGGGGACACCGGGGAGCTGTTTTTT. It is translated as CASRWTGDTGELFF.

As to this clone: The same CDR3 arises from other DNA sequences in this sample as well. The CDR3 loop is CASSQDSYNEQFF. The CDR3 DNA sequence: TGTGCCAGCAGCCAAGACTCGTACAATGAGCAGTTCTTC. The V gene is TRBV28, the J gene TRBJ2-1; no reliable D call. CDR1 MDHEN and CDR2 SYDVKM come from the germline V gene. CDR3 size: 13 residues. V lost 6 bases to trimming and J lost 4 bases, with 10 bases between them. The variable domain in full, completed from reference TRBV28 and TRBJ2-1, reads DVKVTQSSRYLVKRTGEKVFLECVQDMDHENMFWYRQDPGLGLRLIYFSYDVKMKEKGDIPEGYSVSREKKERFSLILESASTNQTSMYLCASSQDSYNEQFFGPGTRLTVL.

The CDR3 protein is CAISETGTGAVEQFF. The DNA of the CDR3 is TGTGCCATCAGTGAGACCGGGACAGGGGCTGTTGAGCAGTTCTTC. The rearrangement links TRBV10-3 to TRBJ2-1; 10 nucleotides match TRBD1. The CDR3 runs to 15 residues. Germline V lookup: CDR1 ENHRY, CDR2 SYGVKD. V lost 2 bases, J lost 9 bases, and 7 bases stayed unmatched.

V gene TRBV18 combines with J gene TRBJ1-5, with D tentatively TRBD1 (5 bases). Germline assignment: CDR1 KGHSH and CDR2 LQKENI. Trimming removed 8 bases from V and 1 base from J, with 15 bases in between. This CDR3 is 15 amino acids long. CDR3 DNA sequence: TGTGCCAGCCGCGGGGCAGACGTAAGCAATCAGCCCCAGCATTTT. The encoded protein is CASRGADVSNQPQHF. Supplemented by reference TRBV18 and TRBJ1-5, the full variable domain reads NAGVMQNPRHLVRRRGQEARLRCSPMKGHSHVYWYRQLPEEGLKFMVYLQKENIIDESGMPKERFSAEFPKEGPSILRIQQVVRGDSAAYFCASRGADVSNQPQHFGDGTRLSIL.

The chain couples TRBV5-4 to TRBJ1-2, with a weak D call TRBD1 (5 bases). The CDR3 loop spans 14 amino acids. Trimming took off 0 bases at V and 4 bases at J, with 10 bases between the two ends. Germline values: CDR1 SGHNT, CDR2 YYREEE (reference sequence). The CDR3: CASSLGEGIYGYTF. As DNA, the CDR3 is TGTGCCAGCAGCTTGGGGGAGGGGATCTATGGCTACACCTTC.

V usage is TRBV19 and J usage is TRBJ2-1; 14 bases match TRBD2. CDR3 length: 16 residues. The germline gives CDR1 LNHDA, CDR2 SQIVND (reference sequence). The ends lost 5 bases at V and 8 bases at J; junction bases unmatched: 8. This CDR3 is CASSPQTSGRADEQFF. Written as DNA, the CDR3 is TGTGCCAGTAGTCCTCAGACTAGCGGGAGGGCAGATGAGCAGTTCTTC.

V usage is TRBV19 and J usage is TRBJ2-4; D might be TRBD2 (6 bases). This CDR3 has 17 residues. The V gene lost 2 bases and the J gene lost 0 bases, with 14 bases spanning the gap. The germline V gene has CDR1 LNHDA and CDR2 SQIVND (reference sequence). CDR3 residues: CASSIFGQGLAKNIQYF. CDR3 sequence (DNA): TGTGCCAGTAGTATATTCGGGCAGGGACTAGCCAAAAACATTCAGTACTTC.

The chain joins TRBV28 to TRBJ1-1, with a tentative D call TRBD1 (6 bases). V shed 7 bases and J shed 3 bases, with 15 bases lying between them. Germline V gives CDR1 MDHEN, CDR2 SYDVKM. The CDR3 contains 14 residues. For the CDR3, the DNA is TGTGCCAGCACCCGGGCAGGGGCATACACTGAAGCTTTCTTT. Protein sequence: CASTRAGAYTEAFF. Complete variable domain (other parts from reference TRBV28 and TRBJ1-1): DVKVTQSSRYLVKRTGEKVFLECVQDMDHENMFWYRQDPGLGLRLIYFSYDVKMKEKGDIPEGYSVSREKKERFSLILESASTNQTSMYLCASTRAGAYTEAFFGQGTRLTVV.

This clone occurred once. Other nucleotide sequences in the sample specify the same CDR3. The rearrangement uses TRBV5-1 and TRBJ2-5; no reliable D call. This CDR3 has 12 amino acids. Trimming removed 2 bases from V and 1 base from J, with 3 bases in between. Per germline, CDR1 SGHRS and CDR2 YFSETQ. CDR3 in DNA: TGCGCCAGCAGCTTAGCCCAAGAGACCCAGTACTTC. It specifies CASSLAQETQYF. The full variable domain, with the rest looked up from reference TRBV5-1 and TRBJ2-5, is KAGVTQTPRYLIKTRGQQVTLSCSPISGHRSVSWYQQTPGQGLQFLFEYFSETQRNKGNFPGRFSGRQFSNSRSEMNVSTLELGDSALYLCASSLAQETQYFGPGTRLLVL.

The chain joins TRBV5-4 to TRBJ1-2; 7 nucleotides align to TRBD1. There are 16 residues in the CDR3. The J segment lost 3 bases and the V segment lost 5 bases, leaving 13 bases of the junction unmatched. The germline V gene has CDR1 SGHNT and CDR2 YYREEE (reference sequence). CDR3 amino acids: CASRPQGGTGDYGYTF. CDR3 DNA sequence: TGTGCCAGCAGGCCTCAAGGCGGAACAGGGGACTATGGCTACACCTTC.

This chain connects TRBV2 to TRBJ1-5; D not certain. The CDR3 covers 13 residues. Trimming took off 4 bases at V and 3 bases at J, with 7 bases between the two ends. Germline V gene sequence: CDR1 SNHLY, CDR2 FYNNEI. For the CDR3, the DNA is TGTGCCAGCAGTGCGCGGATCAATCAGCCCCAGCATTTT. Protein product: CASSARINQPQHF.

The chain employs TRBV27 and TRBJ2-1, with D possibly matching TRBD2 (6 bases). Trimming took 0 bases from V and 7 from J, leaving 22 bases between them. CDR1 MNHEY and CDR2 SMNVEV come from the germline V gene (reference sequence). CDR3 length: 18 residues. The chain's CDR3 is CASSLSRRGSLGRNEQFF. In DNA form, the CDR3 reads TGTGCCAGCAGTTTATCGCGGAGGGGAAGCTTGGGGAGGAATGAGCAGTTCTTC.

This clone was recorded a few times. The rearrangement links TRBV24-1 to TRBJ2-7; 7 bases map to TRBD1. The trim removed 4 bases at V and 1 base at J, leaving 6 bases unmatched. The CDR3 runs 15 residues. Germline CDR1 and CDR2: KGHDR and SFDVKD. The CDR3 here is CATSDSGQPSYEQYF. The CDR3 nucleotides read TGTGCCACCAGTGACTCGGGACAGCCATCCTACGAGCAGTACTTC.

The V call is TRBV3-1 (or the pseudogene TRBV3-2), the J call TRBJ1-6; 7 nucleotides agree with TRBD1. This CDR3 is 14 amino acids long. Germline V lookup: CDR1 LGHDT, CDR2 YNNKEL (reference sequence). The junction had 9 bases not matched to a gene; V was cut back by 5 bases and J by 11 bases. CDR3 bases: TGTGCCAGCAGCGGGACAGTTGGTCTACCACCCCTCCACTTT. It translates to CASSGTVGLPPLHF.

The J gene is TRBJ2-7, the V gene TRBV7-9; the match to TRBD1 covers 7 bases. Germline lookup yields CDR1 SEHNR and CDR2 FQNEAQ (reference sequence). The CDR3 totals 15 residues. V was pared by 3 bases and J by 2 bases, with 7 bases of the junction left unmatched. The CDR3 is CASSLGQSYTYEQYV. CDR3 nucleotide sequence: TGTGCCAGCAGCTTGGGACAGTCGTACACCTACGAGCAGTACGTC.